This is a list of T cell receptor beta chains from one sample in a study of regulatory T cells in long-lasting Graves disease. TCRdb recomputed calls from the multiplex PCR reads with MiXCR, one row per CDR3 protein. In the table there are fewer than 450,000 distinct CDR3 sequences, 20% to 30% of which are singletons. The material was peripheral blood mononuclear cells (PBMCs), obtained when the disease was refractory, from a patient treated with antithyroid drugs. All receptors come from a female donor with Graves disease. Each CDR3 is given with its conserved first and last residue. D genes are given only for firm matches. Clone size is shown for a subset of rows, as once, few, many or a class of expanded clone.

j_call clone_size v_call d_call cdr3_aa cdr3_nt
TRBJ2-5 many TRBV7-2 TRBD2 CASSYSGTSGSGETQYF TGTGCCAGCAGCTATTCCGGGACTAGCGGCTCAGGGGAGACCCAGTACTTC
TRBJ2-1 few TRBV2 TRBD1 CASRTGTGNVGEQFF TGTGCCAGCAGGACCGGGACAGGGAATGTGGGTGAGCAGTTCTTC
TRBJ2-7 many TRBV28 TRBD1 CASSLQGQGVNEQYF TGTGCCAGCAGTCTCCAGGGACAGGGGGTCAACGAGCAGTACTTC
TRBJ2-1 many TRBV11-2 - CATRDQLAQFF TGTGCCACCCGGGACCAACTTGCGCAGTTCTTC
TRBJ2-7 many TRBV11-1 - CASSLAGPGAPYEQYF TGTGCCAGCAGCTTAGCGGGCCCGGGAGCCCCCTACGAGCAGTACTTC
TRBJ2-3 few TRBV19 TRBD2 CASSIRSLADTDTQYF TGTGCCAGTAGTATACGTAGCCTAGCGGACACAGATACGCAGTATTTT
TRBJ2-5 few TRBV11-1 TRBD1 CASRDRWSETQYF TGTGCCAGCCGGGACAGATGGTCCGAGACCCAGTACTTC
TRBJ2-4 - TRBV18 - CASSPSRGKNIQYF TGTGCCAGCTCACCATCCCGGGGCAAAAACATTCAGTACTTC
TRBJ1-2 many TRBV12-3/TRBV12-4 - CASSNSDGYTF TGTGCCAGCAGTAACAGCGATGGCTACACCTTC
TRBJ2-2 - TRBV2 TRBD2 CASSETGLAGGPGELFF TGTGCCAGCAGTGAAACCGGACTAGCGGGAGGTCCCGGGGAGCTGTTTTTT
TRBJ1-2 few TRBV9 - CASSVLGRLNYGYTF TGTGCCAGCAGCGTACTCGGCAGGCTTAACTATGGCTACACCTTC
TRBJ1-5 - TRBV6-2/TRBV6-3 TRBD1 CASSYLGTGQKTSNQPQHF TGTGCCAGCAGTTACCTTGGGACAGGCCAAAAAACTTCCAATCAGCCCCAGCATTTT
TRBJ2-3 - TRBV29-1 - CSVEMTGKIQYF TGCAGCGTTGAGATGACCGGAAAAATCCAGTATTTT
TRBJ1-4 - TRBV7-9 - CASSRGQNNEKLFF TGTGCCAGCAGCCGAGGACAGAATAATGAAAAACTGTTTTTT
TRBJ1-5 few TRBV27 - CASSLRAPQGIGSQPQHF TGTGCCAGCAGTTTAAGAGCCCCACAGGGTATAGGCAGTCAGCCCCAGCATTTT
TRBJ1-3 once TRBV20-1 - CSARGRLSGNTIYF TGCAGTGCTAGAGGGCGACTCTCTGGAAACACCATATATTTT
TRBJ2-7 few TRBV3-1 TRBD1 CASSQDGGQGDLQYF TGTGCCAGCAGCCAAGACGGGGGACAGGGTGATCTGCAGTACTTC
TRBJ2-1 - TRBV5-1 TRBD2 CASSLGLAGAFEQFF TGCGCCAGCAGCCTGGGACTAGCGGGAGCGTTTGAGCAGTTCTTC
TRBJ1-1 - TRBV10-3 - CAISEFVSAEAFF TGTGCCATCAGTGAGTTCGTATCCGCTGAAGCTTTCTTT
TRBJ2-2 - TRBV19 TRBD2 CASRALTSDTGELFF TGTGCCAGTCGGGCCCTGACTAGCGACACCGGGGAGCTGTTTTTT
TRBJ1-2 - TRBV28 - CASSLSSLYGYTF TGTGCCAGCAGTTTGTCCAGTCTCTATGGCTACACCTTC
TRBJ2-1 - TRBV7-2 TRBD2 CASSLVTSGTLEQFF TGTGCCAGCAGCTTAGTGACTAGCGGGACCCTTGAGCAGTTCTTC
TRBJ1-5 few TRBV20-1 - CSARVSGAVNQPQHF TGCAGTGCTAGAGTTTCAGGGGCTGTTAATCAGCCCCAGCATTTT
TRBJ2-5 - TRBV25-1 TRBD2 CASSEWEREGEETQYF TGTGCCAGCAGTGAATGGGAGCGGGAGGGAGAAGAGACCCAGTACTTC
TRBJ1-1 many TRBV6-1 - CASSEWPLENTEAFF TGTGCCAGCAGTGAATGGCCTCTGGAAAACACTGAAGCTTTCTTT
TRBJ2-4 few TRBV14 - CASSQDHEFKNIQYF TGTGCCAGCAGCCAAGATCATGAGTTCAAAAACATTCAGTACTTC
TRBJ1-5 many TRBV12-3/TRBV12-4 - CASSLGRDQPQHF TGTGCCAGCAGCCTAGGCAGAGATCAGCCCCAGCATTTT